The next 26 T cell receptor beta chains were all read from a single sample in a study of OX40 agonist ivuxolimab in advanced cancers. Sequenced by immunoSEQ multiplex PCR; TCRdb stores in-frame clones only, minus some. The sample has around 77,000 clones, 89% seen once. This sample comprised CD4+ or CD8+ T cells sorted from blood, obtained in a trial of the OX40 agonist ivuxolimab. Receptor source: an adult with an advanced solid tumor such as melanoma, head and neck, liver or kidney cancer.

The chain couples TRBV6-1 to TRBJ1-5; D gene unclear. The CDR3 has 13 amino acids. From germline, CDR1 is MNHNS and CDR2 SASEGT. Between the trimmed V and J ends, which lost 4 bases and 3 bases, there was a span of 7 bases. CDR3 in amino acids: CASSGAVNQPQHF. DNA of the CDR3: TGTGCCAGCAGTGGGGCAGTCAATCAGCCCCAGCATTTT.

The chain couples TRBV5-1 to TRBJ1-3; the match to TRBD1 covers 7 bases. This CDR3 is built from 16 residues. Germline assignment: CDR1 SGHRS and CDR2 YFSETQ. V lost 6 bases to trimming and J lost 0 bases; unmatched junction nucleotides: 9. The CDR3 bases are TGCGCCAGCATGGTCGGACAGGCCTACTCTGGAAACACCATATATTTT. It codes for CASMVGQAYSGNTIYF. The full variable domain, with the rest looked up from reference TRBV5-1 and TRBJ1-3, is KAGVTQTPRYLIKTRGQQVTLSCSPISGHRSVSWYQQTPGQGLQFLFEYFSETQRNKGNFPGRFSGRQFSNSRSEMNVSTLELGDSALYLCASMVGQAYSGNTIYFGEGSWLTVV.

This rearrangement joins TRBV5-4 to TRBJ2-5, with 7 positions matching TRBD2. The CDR3 has 15 amino acids. The junction had 7 bases not matched to a gene; V was cut back by 3 bases and J by 2 bases. CDR1 is SGHNT, CDR2 YYREEE, per germline (reference sequence). The CDR3 here is CASSSGGRMQETQYF. CDR3 DNA sequence: TGTGCCAGCAGCTCGGGAGGACGGATGCAAGAGACCCAGTACTTC. Combining the CDR3 with reference TRBV5-4 and TRBJ2-5 gives the whole variable domain ETGVTQSPTHLIKTRGQQVTLRCSSQSGHNTVSWYQQALGQGPQFIFQYYREEENGRGNFPPRFSGLQFPNYSSELNVNALELDDSALYLCASSSGGRMQETQYFGPGTRLLVL.

The chain recombines TRBV6-1 with TRBJ2-2; D is undetermined. CDR1 is MNHNS, CDR2 SASEGT, per germline. CDR3 length: 16 residues. The V end was cut by 0 bases, the J end by 6 bases, with 14 bases between. CDR3 protein: CASSEAYRVNPGELFF. The DNA for the CDR3 is TGTGCCAGCAGTGAAGCGTATAGGGTTAACCCCGGGGAGCTGTTTTTT.

As for this clone: A single base separates this from a much larger clone, so it may be a read error. The V and J genes are TRBV7-9 and TRBJ1-3; D unresolved. Germline assignment: CDR1 SEHNR and CDR2 FQNEAQ (reference sequence). This CDR3 region has 13 residues. Between the trimmed V and J ends, which lost 1 base and 3 bases, there was a span of 4 bases. The CDR3 nucleotides are TGTGCCAGCAGCTTAGTCGGTGGAAACACCATATATTTT. It codes for CASSLVGGNTIYF.

V gene TRBV5-5 combines with J gene TRBJ2-5, with TRBD1 matching 7 bases. Losses at the gene ends were 4 bases for V and 2 bases for J; bases not matched to a gene: 5. The CDR3 loop spans 14 amino acids. CDR1 SGHKS and CDR2 YYEKEE come from the germline V gene (reference sequence). The CDR3 region has the DNA TGTGCCAGCAGCCCGGGACAGACTCAAGAGACCCAGTACTTC. It translates to CASSPGQTQETQYF.

V usage is TRBV27 and J usage is TRBJ2-2; no definite D call. Trimming cost V 6 bases and J 0 bases, with 5 bases left between them. The CDR3 contains 13 residues. Looked up from germline, CDR1 is MNHEY and CDR2 is SMNVEV (reference sequence). The CDR3 nucleotides are TGTGCCAGCAGGATCGCGAACACCGGGGAGCTGTTTTTT. It yields the protein CASRIANTGELFF.

This sequence joins TRBV11-3 and TRBJ2-7; D remains unclear. V was trimmed by 5 bases and J by 12 bases, leaving 17 bases between them. Germline V CDR1 and CDR2: SGHNT, YENEEA. CDR3 size: 12 residues. The CDR3 nucleotides read TGTGCCAGCAGCCCCAACGGCAGGATCCCGTACTTC. Its protein is CASSPNGRIPYF.

The chain recombines TRBV6-1 with TRBJ2-7, with 10 bases matching TRBD2. V was clipped by 6 bases and J by 3 bases; unmatched bases: 5. Germline CDR1 MNHNS, CDR2 SASEGT. The CDR3 consists of 14 residues. The DNA of the CDR3 is TGTGCCAGCAGACGAGGGACTAGCGACTACGAGCAGTACTTC. Encoded protein: CASRRGTSDYEQYF.

The genes are TRBV4-2 and TRBJ1-2; TRBD1 matches at 10 bases. The CDR3 extends over 17 amino acids. Germline V gene sequence: CDR1 LGHNA, CDR2 YNFKEQ. J was trimmed by 0 bases and V by 3 bases; bases with no gene match: 7. The CDR3 here is CASSQGTGEYSNYGYTF. The CDR3 DNA reads TGTGCCAGCAGCCAGGGGACAGGGGAATATTCTAACTATGGCTACACCTTC.

This chain uses TRBV7-9 with TRBJ1-1; unclear D gene. The V end lost 3 bases, the J end lost 5 bases, and 10 bases lay between the germline ends. The CDR3 runs 13 residues. The germline gives CDR1 SEHNR, CDR2 FQNEAQ (reference sequence). The chain's CDR3 is CASSLTGGTEAFF. The CDR3 DNA reads as TGTGCCAGCAGCTTGACGGGTGGGACTGAAGCTTTCTTT.

This rearrangement joins TRBV19 to TRBJ1-2; D may be TRBD1 (6 bases). Germline-derived CDR1 and CDR2 are LNHDA and SQIVND (reference sequence). V dropped 4 bases and J dropped 3 bases, with 12 bases sitting between them. The CDR3 length is 14 residues. CDR3 residues: CASSTGGADYGYTF. The DNA for the CDR3 is TGTGCCAGTAGTACGGGGGGCGCAGACTATGGCTACACCTTC.

The CDR3 sequence: CASSTDSNYGYTF. Here the CDR3 DNA reads TGTGCCAGTAGTACGGACTCCAACTATGGCTACACCTTC. The chain uses TRBV19 and TRBJ1-2; no clear D gene. The germline gives CDR1 LNHDA, CDR2 SQIVND (reference sequence). This CDR3 region has 13 residues. The V end lost 4 bases, the J end lost 2 bases, and 8 bases lay between the germline ends. Complete variable domain (other parts from reference TRBV19 and TRBJ1-2): DGGITQSPKYLFRKEGQNVTLSCEQNLNHDAMYWYRQDPGQGLRLIYYSQIVNDFQKGDIAEGYSVSREKKESFPLTVTSAQKNPTAFYLCASSTDSNYGYTFGSGTRLTVV.

The rearrangement uses TRBV7-2 and TRBJ1-2; a possible D gene is TRBD1 (5 bases). V dropped 4 bases and J dropped 7 bases, with 16 bases sitting between them. Germline V gene data show CDR1 as SGHTA and CDR2 as FQGNSA. The CDR3 spans 14 residues. The CDR3 DNA follows: TGTGCCAGCAGCTCTCCCTTGGGGGAAACTGGCTACACCTTC. Translating it yields CASSSPLGETGYTF.

This chain uses TRBV2 with TRBJ2-4; D unresolved. V was cut by 5 bases and J by 0 bases, with 2 bases left in between. From germline, CDR1 is SNHLY and CDR2 FYNNEI. This CDR3 region has 12 residues. This chain's CDR3 is CASSLAKNIQYF. Here the CDR3 DNA reads TGTGCCAGCAGTTTAGCCAAAAACATTCAGTACTTC.

This chain links TRBV28 with TRBJ1-2; TRBD1 aligns across 9 bases. There are 14 residues in the CDR3. Trimming took 5 bases from V and 7 from J; bases not matched to a gene: 8. Germline V gives CDR1 MDHEN, CDR2 SYDVKM. CDR3 sequence (DNA): TGTGCCAGCAGTCCCTCCTGGGGACAGGGTGGCTACACCTTC. Amino acids: CASSPSWGQGGYTF.

This clone occurred a few times. The chain carries TRBV5-1 and TRBJ1-1, with 8 positions matching TRBD1. V lost 4 bases to trimming and J lost 3 bases; unmatched junction nucleotides: 8. Germline assignment: CDR1 SGHRS and CDR2 YFSETQ. The CDR3 runs 15 residues. CDR3 protein: CASSQVTGEDTEAFF. The CDR3 DNA is TGCGCCAGCAGCCAGGTGACAGGGGAGGACACTGAAGCTTTCTTT.

The gene calls are TRBV13 and TRBJ1-2; D perhaps matches TRBD1 (6 bases). Trimming left V 5 bases short and J 3 bases short, with 16 bases between. CDR3 length: 15 residues. Germline CDR1 PRHDT, CDR2 FYEKMQ (reference sequence). The CDR3 loop is CASSHSQRGDYGYTF. CDR3 coding DNA: TGTGCCAGCAGCCACAGCCAAAGGGGGGACTATGGCTACACCTTC.

The chain has TRBV18 and TRBJ2-5, with 11 nucleotides matching TRBD2. J lost 3 bases, V lost 3 bases, and 9 bases had no gene match. The germline V gene has CDR1 KGHSH and CDR2 LQKENI. CDR3 length: 17 amino acids. In nucleotides, the CDR3 is TGTGCCAGCTCACCGTATACTAGCGGGGGTCAAGAAGAGACCCAGTACTTC. Translated: CASSPYTSGGQEETQYF.

The chain joins TRBV6-5 to TRBJ2-7, with D hard to call. CDR1 and CDR2 (germline): MNHEY, SVGAGI. There are 12 residues in the CDR3. With 5 bases removed from V and 2 bases from J, the gap between germline ends came to 7 bases. This CDR3 reads CASSEYPYEQYF. The CDR3, as DNA: TGTGCCAGCAGTGAATACCCCTACGAGCAGTACTTC.

The chain employs TRBV7-8 and TRBJ1-1; 9 bases are a match to TRBD1. V gave up 5 bases and J gave up 8 bases; unmatched junction bases: 12. There are 15 residues in the CDR3. Per germline, CDR1 SGHVS and CDR2 FQNEAQ. The DNA of the CDR3 is TGTGCCAGCAGCGCGTACAGGGGGCAAAGAGAAGAAGCTTTCTTT. Its protein is CASSAYRGQREEAFF.

The V call is TRBV27, the J call TRBJ2-7; a weak D match, TRBD1 (5 bases). The CDR3 has 13 amino acids. V lost 2 bases to trimming and J lost 3 bases, with 8 bases between them. In germline, CDR1 is MNHEY, CDR2 SMNVEV (reference sequence). This chain's CDR3 is CASSLQGGYEQYF. The CDR3 bases are TGTGCCAGCAGTTTACAGGGCGGCTACGAGCAGTACTTC.

This CDR3 is CASSLSPSLEAFF. The CDR3 region has the DNA TGTGCCAGCAGCTTGTCGCCTTCCCTTGAAGCTTTCTTT. This chain links TRBV5-4 with TRBJ1-1; no clear D gene. V lost 1 base to trimming and J lost 7 bases, with 11 bases between them. This CDR3 has 13 amino acids. CDR1 SGHNT and CDR2 YYREEE come from the germline V gene (reference sequence).

The chain is built from TRBV30 and TRBJ1-6; D remains unclear. From germline, CDR1 is GTSNPN and CDR2 SVGIG (reference sequence). This CDR3 is built from 14 residues. Deletions cut 0 bases from V and 8 bases from J, with 11 bases between. CDR3 sequence reads: CAWSVTAGDSPLHF. Written as DNA, the CDR3 is TGTGCCTGGAGTGTAACGGCGGGAGATTCACCCCTCCACTTT.

The CDR3 DNA is TGTGCCAGCAGCCGACAGGACTATACGCAGTATTTT. Encoded protein: CASSRQDYTQYF. The chain is built from TRBV5-6 and TRBJ2-3; D possibly corresponds to TRBD1 (6 bases). CDR1 and CDR2 (germline): SGHDT, YYEEEE. The CDR3 extends over 12 amino acids. V dropped 4 bases and J dropped 7 bases, with 10 bases sitting between them.

This chain connects TRBV6-5 to TRBJ1-1; D gene uncertain. The CDR3 length is 12 residues. Germline CDR1 and CDR2: MNHEY and SVGAGI. Between the trimmed V and J ends, which lost 7 bases and 0 bases, there was a span of 6 bases. The CDR3 region has the DNA TGTGCCAGCATCTCACTGAACACTGAAGCTTTCTTT. This translates into CASISLNTEAFF.